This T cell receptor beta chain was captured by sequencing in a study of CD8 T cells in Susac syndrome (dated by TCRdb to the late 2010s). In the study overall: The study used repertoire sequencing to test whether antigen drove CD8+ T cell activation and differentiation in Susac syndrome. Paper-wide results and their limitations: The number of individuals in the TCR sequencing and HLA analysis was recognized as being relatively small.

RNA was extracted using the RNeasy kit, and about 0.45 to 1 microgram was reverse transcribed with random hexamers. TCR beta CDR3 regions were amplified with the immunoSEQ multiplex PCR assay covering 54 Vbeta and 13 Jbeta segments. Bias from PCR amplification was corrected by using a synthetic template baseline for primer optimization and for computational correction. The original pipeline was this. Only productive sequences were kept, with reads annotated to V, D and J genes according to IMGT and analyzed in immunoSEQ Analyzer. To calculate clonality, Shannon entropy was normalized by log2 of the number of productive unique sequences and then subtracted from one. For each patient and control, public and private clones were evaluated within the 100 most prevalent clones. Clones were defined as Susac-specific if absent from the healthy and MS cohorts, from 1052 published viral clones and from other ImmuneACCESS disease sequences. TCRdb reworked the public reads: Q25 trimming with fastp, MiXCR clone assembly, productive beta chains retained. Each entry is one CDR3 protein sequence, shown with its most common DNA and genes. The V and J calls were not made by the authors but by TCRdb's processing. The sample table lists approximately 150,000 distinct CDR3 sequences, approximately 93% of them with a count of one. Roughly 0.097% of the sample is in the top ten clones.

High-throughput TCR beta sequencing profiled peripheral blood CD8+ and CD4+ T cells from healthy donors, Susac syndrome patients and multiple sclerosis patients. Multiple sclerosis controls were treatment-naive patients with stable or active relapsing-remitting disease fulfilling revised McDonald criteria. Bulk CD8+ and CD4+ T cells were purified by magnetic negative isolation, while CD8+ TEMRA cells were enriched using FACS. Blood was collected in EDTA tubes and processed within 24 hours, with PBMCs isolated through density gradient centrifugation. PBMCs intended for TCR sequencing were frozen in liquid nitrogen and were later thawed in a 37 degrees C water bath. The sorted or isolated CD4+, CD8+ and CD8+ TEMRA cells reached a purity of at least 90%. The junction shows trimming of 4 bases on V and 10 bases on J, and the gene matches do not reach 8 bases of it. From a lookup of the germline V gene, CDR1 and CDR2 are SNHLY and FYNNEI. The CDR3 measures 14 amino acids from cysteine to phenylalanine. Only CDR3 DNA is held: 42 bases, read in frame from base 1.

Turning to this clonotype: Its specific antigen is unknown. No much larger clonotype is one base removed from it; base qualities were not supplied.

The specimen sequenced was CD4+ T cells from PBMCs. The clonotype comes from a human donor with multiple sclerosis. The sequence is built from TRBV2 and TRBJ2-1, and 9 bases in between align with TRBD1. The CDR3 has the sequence CASSGGQGLREQFF. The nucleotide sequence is TGTGCCAGCAGTGGGGGACAGGGTCTACGGGAGCAGTTCTTC.